This T cell receptor beta chain was identified in a study of cytotoxic CD8 clonotypes in ibrutinib-treated CLL. Data came from immunoSEQ multiplex PCR; TCRdb stores just in-frame clones and leaves some out. The profile shows about 60,000 clones, 45% to 70% of them singletons. The CDR3 loop spans 15 amino acids. Looked up from germline, CDR1 is MGHRA and CDR2 is YSYEKL. V shed 2 bases and J 4 bases; nucleotides not matched to a gene: 1. The starting material was PBMCs, obtained after 24 months of ibrutinib treatment. V and J are TRBV4-1 and TRBJ2-5; 13 positions match TRBD2. The TCR comes from a human donor with chronic lymphocytic leukemia. CDR3 sequence: CASSQTSGRGETQYF. The CDR3 DNA reads as TGCGCCAGCAGCCAAACTAGCGGGAGGGGAGAGACCCAGTACTTC.